These T cell receptor beta chains were read from a single sample in a study of blood T cells in healthy people across ages. MiXCR, run by TCRdb on the 5' RACE reads, gives a single entry per CDR3 protein. The repertoire holds 780,000 or so distinct CDR3 sequences, with just over 55% as singletons. The specimen was blood. All receptors derive from a man aged 35 to 55 in good health. Each CDR3 is given with its conserved first and last residue. The order of the fields is CDR3 length, J gene, D gene, V gene, clone size, CDR3 protein, CDR3 DNA. D genes are given only for firm matches. Not all rows give a size; the values are once, few, many and, for expanded clones, a class.

CDR3 length: 13
J gene: TRBJ2-7
D gene: .
V gene: TRBV13
clone size: .
CDR3 protein: CASRLLGGNEQYF
CDR3 DNA: TGTGCCAGCAGACTCCTAGGAGGAAACGAGCAGTACTTC

CDR3 length: 16
J gene: TRBJ1-5
D gene: .
V gene: TRBV5-1
clone size: .
CDR3 protein: CTSSLDPGGGNQPQHF
CDR3 DNA: TGCACCAGCAGCTTGGATCCGGGAGGGGGCAATCAGCCCCAGCATTTT

CDR3 length: 15
J gene: TRBJ2-6
D gene: .
V gene: TRBV28
clone size: .
CDR3 protein: CASSSRLAGANVLTF
CDR3 DNA: TGTGCCAGCAGTTCCAGGCTCGCTGGGGCCAACGTCCTGACTTTC

CDR3 length: 14
J gene: TRBJ2-3
D gene: .
V gene: TRBV5-1
clone size: .
CDR3 protein: CASSLTPSTDTQYF
CDR3 DNA: TGCGCCAGCAGCCTAACACCTAGCACAGATACGCAGTATTTT

CDR3 length: 18
J gene: TRBJ1-2
D gene: .
V gene: TRBV4-3
clone size: .
CDR3 protein: CASSQDSPPGRNSHGYTF
CDR3 DNA: TGCGCCAGCAGCCAAGATTCCCCACCCGGCAGGAATTCTCATGGCTACACCTTC

CDR3 length: 17
J gene: TRBJ1-5
D gene: TRBD1
V gene: TRBV28
clone size: .
CDR3 protein: CASSPISGGRSNQPQHF
CDR3 DNA: TGTGCCAGCAGCCCAATATCAGGGGGCCGCAGCAATCAGCCCCAGCATTTT

CDR3 length: 17
J gene: TRBJ1-2
D gene: .
V gene: TRBV6-1
clone size: once
CDR3 protein: CASSRSSGQLINYGYTF
CDR3 DNA: TGTGCCAGCAGTCGATCATCGGGGCAACTTATTAACTATGGCTACACCTTC

CDR3 length: 15
J gene: TRBJ1-5
D gene: .
V gene: TRBV7-2
clone size: .
CDR3 protein: CASSPAGRVGQPQHF
CDR3 DNA: TGTGCCAGCAGCCCCGCCGGGCGGGTGGGTCAGCCCCAGCATTTT

CDR3 length: 13
J gene: TRBJ1-2
D gene: .
V gene: TRBV28
clone size: once
CDR3 protein: CASSRGGTHGYTF
CDR3 DNA: TGTGCCAGCAGCCGGGGGGGAACTCATGGCTACACCTTC

CDR3 length: 13
J gene: TRBJ1-4
D gene: .
V gene: TRBV5-1
clone size: .
CDR3 protein: CASRPGSEEKLFF
CDR3 DNA: TGCGCCAGCAGACCAGGGTCGGAGGAAAAACTGTTTTTT